These 7 T cell receptor beta chains came from one sample sequenced in a study of shared clonotypes between healthy human individuals. Assay used: immunoSEQ multiplex PCR; TCRdb lists only in-frame clones, some missing. Counted here are more than 1,200,000 clones, approximately 98.5% occurring once; the ten biggest clones make up 0.36%. Sequencing used naive CD4+ T cells sorted from blood. The subset here: CD45RA+ positively selected. These receptors were obtained from a man aged 25 to 45 in good health.

Written as DNA, the CDR3 is TGTGCCATCAGTGAATTTAATGGAGAGCAGTACTTC. Protein: CAISEFNGEQYF. V is TRBV10-3 and J is TRBJ2-7; D is unresolved. Germline CDR1 ENHRY, CDR2 SYGVKD. The CDR3 is 12 residues long. Trimming removed 3 bases at V and 7 bases at J, with 10 bases between.

The chain employs TRBV11-2 and TRBJ2-7; 8 positions match TRBD2. CDR1 is SGHAT and CDR2 is FQNNGV in the germline V gene. J gave up 2 bases and V 6 bases, and 6 bases lay outside the gene matches. CDR3 size: 14 residues. CDR3 loop: CASSSSGLPYEQYF. The CDR3 DNA is TGTGCCAGCAGTTCTAGCGGGCTTCCCTACGAGCAGTACTTC.

In the case of this clone: Other DNA sequences of this sample code for an identical CDR3. The chain recombines TRBV29-1 with TRBJ2-4; D remains ambiguous. V was trimmed by 5 bases and J by 0 bases, leaving 5 bases between them. The CDR3 is 12 amino acids. Germline V gives CDR1 SQVTM, CDR2 ANQGSEA. The CDR3 nucleotides are TGCAGCGTTTCCCTAGCCAAAAACATTCAGTACTTC. Translation gives CSVSLAKNIQYF.

The gene calls are TRBV5-5 and TRBJ2-5; no definite D call. V was clipped by 2 bases and J by 1 base, with 9 bases between them. CDR3 length equals 14 residues. Per the germline V gene, CDR1 is SGHKS and CDR2 is YYEKEE (reference sequence). The DNA for the CDR3 is TGTGCCAGCAGCTTACTCTCCATCCAAGAGACCCAGTACTTC. Its translation: CASSLLSIQETQYF.

The J gene is TRBJ2-3, the V gene TRBV4-1; TRBD2 agrees at 15 bases. CDR3 length: 20 residues. V gave up 4 bases and J gave up 0 bases; unmatched junction bases: 11. Per the germline V gene, CDR1 is MGHRA and CDR2 is YSYEKL. The CDR3 loop is CASSPRTSGRAFPSTDTQYF. CDR3 coding DNA: TGCGCCAGCAGCCCACGGACTAGCGGGAGGGCATTTCCTAGCACAGATACGCAGTATTTT.

This chain links TRBV7-2 with TRBJ1-4, with D unclear. V lost 0 bases and J 6 bases, leaving 8 bases between the germline ends. Germline CDR1 and CDR2: SGHTA and FQGNSA. This CDR3 is built from 14 residues. The DNA for the CDR3 is TGTGCCAGCAGCTTAGCTTTCTGGGATGAAAAACTGTTTTTT. This codes for CASSLAFWDEKLFF.

The chain couples TRBV28 to TRBJ2-2; D may be TRBD1 (6 bases). Germline CDR1 is MDHEN and CDR2 is SYDVKM. Between the trimmed V and J ends, which lost 4 bases and 3 bases, there was a span of 15 bases. CDR3 length: 16 amino acids. The CDR3 here is CASSSLGTQHTGELFF. CDR3 DNA: TGTGCCAGCAGTTCTTTAGGGACACAACACACCGGGGAGCTGTTTTTT.